The sample holds a few counts of the clone carrying this TCR beta chain. Its antigen is currently unknown. The junction had 8 bases not matched to a gene; V was cut back by 5 bases and J by 1 base. Germline CDR1 SGHAT, CDR2 FQNNGV. The CDR3 length is 17 residues. This record belongs to a study of response to subunit inactivated influenza vaccine. One entry per CDR3 protein, called by TCRdb with MiXCR from the RT-PCR reads. Among about 540,000 distinct CDR3 sequences, under 30% were seen once, and the ten largest hold 2.5% to 3.5%. General study points: It was suggested by the authors that few new T cells are recruited by each seasonal influenza vaccination.

These data were likewise used in another study, on T cells expressing NK-cell markers. That source notes: The TCR beta cDNA came from 5'RACE template switching with UMIs. More than 5 of the donors carried dominant NKG2C+ clonotypes that took up 1.0-7.0% of their CD8+ T cells. These same clonotypes (in several donors) also led the CD3+CD56-NKG2C+ fraction.

Specimen: CD4+ T cells sorted from PBMCs, collected 11 to 12 days after vaccination. This receptor was obtained from a man between 50 and 59 years old who received an inactivated influenza vaccine. This chain links TRBV11-2 with TRBJ2-5; 12 bases fit TRBD2. The CDR3 DNA is TGTGCCAGCAGCCGGCTAAGGACTAGCGGGGTCCAAGAGACCCAGTACTTC. It translates to CASSRLRTSGVQETQYF.